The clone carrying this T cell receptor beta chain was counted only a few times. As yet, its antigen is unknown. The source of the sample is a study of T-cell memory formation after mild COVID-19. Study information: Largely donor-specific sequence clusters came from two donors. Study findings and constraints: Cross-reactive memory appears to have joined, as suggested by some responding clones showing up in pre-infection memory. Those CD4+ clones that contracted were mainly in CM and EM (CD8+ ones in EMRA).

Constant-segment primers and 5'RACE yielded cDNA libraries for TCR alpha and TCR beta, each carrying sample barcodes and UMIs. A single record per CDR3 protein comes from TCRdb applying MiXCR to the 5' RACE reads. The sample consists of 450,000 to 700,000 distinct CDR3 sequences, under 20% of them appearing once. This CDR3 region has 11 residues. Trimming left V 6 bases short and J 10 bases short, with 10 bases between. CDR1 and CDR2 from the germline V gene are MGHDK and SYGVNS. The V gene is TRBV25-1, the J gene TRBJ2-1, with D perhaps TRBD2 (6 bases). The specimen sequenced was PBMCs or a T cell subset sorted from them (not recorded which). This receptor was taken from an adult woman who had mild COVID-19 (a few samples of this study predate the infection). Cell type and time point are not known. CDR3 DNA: TGTGCCAGCAGGCTAGCGACCGAGCAGTTCTTC. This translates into CASRLATEQFF.